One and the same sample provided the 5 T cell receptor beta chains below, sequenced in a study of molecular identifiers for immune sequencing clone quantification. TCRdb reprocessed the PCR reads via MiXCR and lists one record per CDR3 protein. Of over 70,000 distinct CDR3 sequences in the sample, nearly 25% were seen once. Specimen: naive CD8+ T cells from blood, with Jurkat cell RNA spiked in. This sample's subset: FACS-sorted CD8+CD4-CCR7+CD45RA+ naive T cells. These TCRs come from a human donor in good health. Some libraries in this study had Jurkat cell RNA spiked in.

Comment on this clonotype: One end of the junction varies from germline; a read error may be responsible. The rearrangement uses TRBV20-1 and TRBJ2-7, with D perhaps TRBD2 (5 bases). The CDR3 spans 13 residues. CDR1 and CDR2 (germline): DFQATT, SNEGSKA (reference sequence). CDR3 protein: CSVGWRVSYEQNF. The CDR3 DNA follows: TGCAGTGTAGGCTGGCGGGTGTCCTACGAGCAGAACTTC.

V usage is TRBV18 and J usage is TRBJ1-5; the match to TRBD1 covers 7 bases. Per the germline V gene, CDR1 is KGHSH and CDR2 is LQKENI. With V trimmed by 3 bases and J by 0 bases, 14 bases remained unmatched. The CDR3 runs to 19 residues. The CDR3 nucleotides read TGTGCCAGCTCACCCGAAATCAGACAGGGCAATTATAGCAATCAGCCCCAGCATTTT. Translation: CASSPEIRQGNYSNQPQHF.

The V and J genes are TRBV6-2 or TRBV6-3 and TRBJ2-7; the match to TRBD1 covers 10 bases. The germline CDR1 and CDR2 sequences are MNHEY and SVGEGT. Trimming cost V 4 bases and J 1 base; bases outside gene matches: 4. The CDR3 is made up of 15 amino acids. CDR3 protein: CASSSRTGGSYEQYF. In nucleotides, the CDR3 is TGTGCCAGCAGTTCCCGGACAGGGGGTTCCTACGAGCAGTACTTC.

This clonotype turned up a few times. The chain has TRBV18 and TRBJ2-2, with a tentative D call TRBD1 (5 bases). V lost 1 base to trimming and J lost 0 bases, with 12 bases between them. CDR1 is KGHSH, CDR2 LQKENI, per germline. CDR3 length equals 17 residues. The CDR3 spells CASSPRFDSTNTGELFF. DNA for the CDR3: TGTGCCAGCTCACCACGATTTGACAGTACGAACACCGGGGAGCTGTTTTTT.

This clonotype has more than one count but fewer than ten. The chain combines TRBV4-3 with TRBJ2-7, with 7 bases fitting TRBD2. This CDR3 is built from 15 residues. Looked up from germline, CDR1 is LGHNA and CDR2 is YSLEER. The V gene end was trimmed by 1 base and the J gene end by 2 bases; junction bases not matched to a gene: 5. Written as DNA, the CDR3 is TGCGCCAGCAGCCAAGGGGAGGGGCGCCCCTACGAGCAGTACTTC. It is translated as CASSQGEGRPYEQYF.